Below are 12 T cell receptor beta chains sequenced from a single sample in a study of beta chain features in type 1 diabetes. Findings of the study overall: Shortening that was moderate but significant affected the TCRB CDR3s of Type 1 diabetes patients in all four CD4+ subsets.

No antigen has been identified for these receptors. All of the isolated RNA was reverse transcribed, so expressed TCRB transcripts were sequenced. The protocol was immunoSEQ multiplex PCR, while the TCRdb copy is restricted to in-frame clones and leaves out a portion. The sample includes more than 250,000 clones, 15% of them seen just once. Sample: naive CD4+ T cells from blood. Receptor source: a man aged 18-30 years with type 1 diabetes.

The sample holds a few counts of this clone. This chain connects TRBV7-9 to TRBJ1-2, with 8 bases that match TRBD1. Trimming removed 5 bases from V and 5 bases from J; junction bases left unmatched: 10. The CDR3 is 15 residues long. Germline V gene data show CDR1 as SEHNR and CDR2 as FQNEAQ (reference sequence). This CDR3 reads CASSPPRQGIYGYTF. The CDR3 region has the DNA TGTGCCAGCAGCCCTCCCCGACAGGGGATTTATGGCTACACCTTC.

This clone occurred a few times. The chain links TRBV7-2 to TRBJ2-2; unclear D gene. The CDR3 runs to 13 residues. V lost 1 base to trimming and J lost 6 bases, with 6 bases between them. Per the germline V gene, CDR1 is SGHTA and CDR2 is FQGNSA. The CDR3 here is CASSLDGAGELFF. The CDR3 nucleotides are TGTGCCAGCAGCTTAGATGGAGCCGGGGAGCTGTTTTTT.

This clone was counted only a few times. The chain combines TRBV7-6 with TRBJ1-1, with a weak D call TRBD1 (5 bases). V lost 2 bases, J lost 0 bases, and 19 bases lay in between. Germline-derived CDR1 and CDR2 are SGHVS and FNYEAQ. The CDR3 covers 18 residues. The CDR3 protein is CASSLNTLTDSMNTEAFF. The DNA of the CDR3 is TGTGCCAGCAGCTTAAATACTCTGACAGACAGCATGAACACTGAAGCTTTCTTT.

The sample holds a few counts of this clone. The rearrangement links TRBV27 to TRBJ1-6; no clear D. The V end was cut by 7 bases, the J end by 3 bases, with 7 bases between. CDR3 length: 13 residues. Germline lookup yields CDR1 MNHEY and CDR2 SMNVEV (reference sequence). Written as DNA, the CDR3 is TGTGCCAGCACCTTTAGCTATAATTCACCCCTCCACTTT. Translation: CASTFSYNSPLHF.

This sequence joins TRBV5-6 and TRBJ1-4; 9 bases line up with TRBD1. Trimming took 4 bases from V and 7 from J; bases not matched to a gene: 2. The germline V gene encodes CDR1 SGHDT and CDR2 YYEEEE. CDR3 length equals 13 residues. CDR3 sequence reads: CASSLDRGEKLFF. For the CDR3, the DNA is TGTGCCAGCAGCCTGGACAGGGGTGAAAAACTGTTTTTT.

The sample holds a few counts of this clone. The chain combines TRBV7-2 with TRBJ2-2; D perhaps matches TRBD1 (6 bases). The CDR3 spans 15 residues. With 5 bases removed from V and 5 bases from J, the gap between germline ends came to 15 bases. Germline lookup yields CDR1 SGHTA and CDR2 FQGNSA. CDR3 in DNA: TGTGCCAGCAGCGTACTAAGGGGGTTGACCGGGGAGCTGTTTTTT. Residues: CASSVLRGLTGELFF.

V usage is TRBV6-6 and J usage is TRBJ1-5; D unresolved. The CDR3 runs 14 residues. With 6 bases removed from V and 2 bases from J, the gap between germline ends came to 11 bases. In germline, CDR1 is MNHNY, CDR2 SVGAGI (reference sequence). CDR3 loop: CASSPRIGNQPQHF. The CDR3 bases are TGTGCCAGCAGCCCCCGTATAGGCAATCAGCCCCAGCATTTT.

This clone was seen only a few times. The chain recombines TRBV28 with TRBJ1-2; D not certain. The CDR3 sequence is 14 residues long. CDR1 MDHEN and CDR2 SYDVKM come from the germline V gene. Trimming left V 6 bases short and J 2 bases short, with 13 bases between. CDR3 sequence reads: CASRVHTENYGYTF. Written as DNA, the CDR3 is TGTGCCAGCAGGGTCCACACAGAGAACTATGGCTACACCTTC.

There are a few counts of this clone. The chain uses TRBV19 and TRBJ1-1; the D is unclear. Between the trimmed V and J ends, which lost 2 bases and 1 base, there was a span of 5 bases. CDR1 and CDR2 from the germline V gene are LNHDA and SQIVND (reference sequence). This CDR3 contains 13 residues. The CDR3 region is CASSILRNTEAFF. CDR3 sequence (DNA): TGTGCCAGTAGTATACTCAGGAACACTGAAGCTTTCTTT.

The table lists this clone with a few counts. The J gene is TRBJ2-3, the V gene TRBV9; 7 nucleotides agree with TRBD1. The J segment lost 3 bases and the V segment lost 3 bases, leaving 7 bases of the junction unmatched. Looked up from germline, CDR1 is SGDLS and CDR2 is YYNGEE. This CDR3 is built from 15 residues. The CDR3 is CASSATKQGTDTQYF. The CDR3 nucleotides read TGTGCCAGCAGCGCCACTAAACAGGGGACAGATACGCAGTATTTT.

The rearrangement uses TRBV25-1 and TRBJ2-7; 8 positions match TRBD1. The ends lost 1 base at V and 4 bases at J; junction bases unmatched: 6. This CDR3 is built from 15 residues. From germline, CDR1 is MGHDK and CDR2 SYGVNS. The CDR3, as DNA: TGTGCCAGCAGTGAATCCACAGGGGGAGCGTACGAGCAGTACTTC. Translated: CASSESTGGAYEQYF.

The chain recombines TRBV30 with TRBJ1-1; D is uncertain. This CDR3 comprises 15 residues. Germline-derived CDR1 and CDR2 are GTSNPN and SVGIG (reference sequence). Trimming cost V 1 base and J 1 base, with 13 bases left between them. The CDR3 DNA follows: TGTGCCTGGAGTGGGACTGGTTCGAGGAACACTGAAGCTTTCTTT. Translating gives CAWSGTGSRNTEAFF.